A single sample is the source of the 28 T cell receptor beta chains below, sequenced in a study of cytomegalovirus exposure and HLA in healthy donors. Researchers ran the PCR with 60 Vbeta and 13 Jbeta primers. Assay used: immunoSEQ multiplex PCR; TCRdb lists only in-frame clones, some missing. This sample has about 82,000 clones, with around 10% found just once. The material sequenced was PBMCs. These receptor sequences come from a man in his sixties in good health and CMV-seropositive.

Note on this clone: The junction shows a germline mismatch at one end, possibly a read error. The CDR3 DNA follows: TGCGCCAGCAGCAAAGAGCGGTGGGGGGGCCCATCAGATACGCAGTATTTT. As protein: CASSKERWGGPSDTQYF. The chain uses TRBV4-1 and TRBJ2-3, with D perhaps matching TRBD2 (7 bases). Germline V CDR1 and CDR2: MGHRA, YSYEKL. The CDR3 length is 17 residues.

The chain links TRBV28 to TRBJ1-3; D is possibly TRBD1 (6 bases). The CDR3 covers 19 residues. Germline CDR1 reads MDHEN; CDR2 reads SYDVKM. V was cut by 0 bases and J by 2 bases, with 20 bases left in between. The CDR3 protein is CASSLWGAGRERAGNTIYF. CDR3 nucleotide sequence: TGTGCCAGCAGTTTATGGGGGGCGGGCAGGGAGAGGGCTGGAAACACCATATATTTT.

Only a few counts were recorded for this clone. The CDR3 bases are TGTGCCAGCAGCCTAGGACAGGGGGCGTGGAATGAGCAGTTCTTC. Its translation: CASSLGQGAWNEQFF. The chain carries TRBV7-2 and TRBJ2-1, with TRBD1 identical over 11 bases. In germline, CDR1 is SGHTA, CDR2 FQGNSA. V gave up 5 bases and J gave up 7 bases; unmatched junction bases: 7. The CDR3 has 15 amino acids.

This clone came up many times. The chain carries TRBV19 and TRBJ2-1; 10 bases map to TRBD1. J was trimmed by 7 bases and V by 2 bases; bases with no gene match: 8. The CDR3 has 16 residues. The germline V gene has CDR1 LNHDA and CDR2 SQIVND (reference sequence). The CDR3 DNA sequence: TGTGCCAGTAGTATACTCCCCGGGACAGGGGTAAATGAGCAGTTCTTC. Protein product: CASSILPGTGVNEQFF.

The chain employs TRBV28 and TRBJ1-1; no clear D. CDR3 length: 13 residues. Trimming removed 5 bases from V and 0 bases from J, with 7 bases in between. Germline V gene data show CDR1 as MDHEN and CDR2 as SYDVKM. The CDR3 bases are TGTGCCAGCAGTCCCCGGGTGAACACTGAAGCTTTCTTT. This translates into CASSPRVNTEAFF.

A few counts support this clone. The rearrangement joins TRBV30 to TRBJ2-5; D is perhaps TRBD2 (6 bases). Trimming took 3 bases from V and 1 from J, leaving 12 bases between them. Germline CDR1 reads GTSNPN; CDR2 reads SVGIG (reference sequence). This CDR3 spans 14 amino acids. This chain's CDR3 is CAWSRRGSQETQYF. DNA of the CDR3: TGTGCCTGGAGCCGTCGGGGGTCCCAAGAGACCCAGTACTTC.

DNA for the CDR3: TGTGCCAGCAGACCGGACAGGGGCTATGGCTACACCTTC. This codes for CASRPDRGYGYTF. The chain couples TRBV6-5 to TRBJ1-2, with 9 positions matching TRBD1. From germline, CDR1 is MNHEY and CDR2 SVGAGI. The CDR3 has 13 residues. V lost 6 bases and J lost 4; bases outside the gene matches: 3.

The V and J genes are TRBV29-1 and TRBJ1-6; possibly TRBD1 for D (6 bases). V was pared by 3 bases and J by 9 bases, with 21 bases between. Germline V gives CDR1 SQVTM, CDR2 ANQGSEA. This CDR3 has 16 residues. The CDR3 loop reads CSVEPTPGHVPSPLHF. The CDR3 DNA is TGCAGCGTTGAGCCGACCCCGGGACACGTGCCTTCACCCCTCCACTTT.

In this sample, this clone turned up a few times. J is TRBJ2-7 and V is TRBV9; 7 bases agree with TRBD2. This CDR3 region has 16 residues. Trimming cost V 0 bases and J 5 bases; bases outside gene matches: 11. CDR1 and CDR2 (germline): SGDLS, YYNGEE. CDR3 loop: CASSVAVRAGRNEQYF. The DNA of the CDR3 is TGTGCCAGCAGCGTAGCTGTTCGAGCGGGACGGAACGAGCAGTACTTC.

This clone has a handful of counts. The rearrangement uses TRBV6-1 and TRBJ1-3; the D gene is possibly TRBD1 (6 bases). The germline CDR1 and CDR2 sequences are MNHNS and SASEGT. This CDR3 region has 14 residues. V dropped 6 bases and J dropped 0 bases, with 9 bases sitting between them. Here the CDR3 reads CASSLDSSGNTIYF. CDR3 sequence (DNA): TGTGCCAGCAGCCTGGACAGCTCTGGAAACACCATATATTTT.

This clone occurred a few times. This rearrangement joins TRBV5-4 to TRBJ2-1; 10 bases are shared with TRBD2. J gave up 6 bases and V 4 bases, and 10 bases lay outside the gene matches. Germline loops: CDR1 SGHNT, CDR2 YYREEE (reference sequence). This CDR3 region has 16 residues. The DNA of the CDR3 is TGTGCCAGCAGCCCCTCACTAGCGGGATTGGCCAATGAGCAGTTCTTC. Translated: CASSPSLAGLANEQFF.

This clone has only a few counts. The chain joins TRBV7-2 to TRBJ2-3; the match to TRBD2 covers 7 bases. CDR3 length equals 18 residues. Germline V lookup: CDR1 SGHTA, CDR2 FQGNSA. The trim removed 1 base at V and 2 bases at J, leaving 12 bases unmatched. For the CDR3, the DNA is TGTGCCAGCAGCTTAGGGTCTAGCGGAATCACCCTCACAGATACGCAGTATTTT. Protein: CASSLGSSGITLTDTQYF.

This clone was seen a handful of times. The chain couples TRBV30 to TRBJ2-2, with a possible D match to TRBD1 (6 bases). V was trimmed by 7 bases and J by 5 bases, leaving 14 bases between them. The V gene's germline CDR1 is GTSNPN and CDR2 SVGIG (reference sequence). The CDR3 runs 13 residues. In nucleotides, the CDR3 is TGTGCCTCCGCCGGGACAAGTACCGGGGAGCTGTTTTTT. It yields the protein CASAGTSTGELFF.

This clone has more than one count but fewer than ten. This chain connects TRBV19 to TRBJ2-1; TRBD2 might be the D (6 bases). Germline loops: CDR1 LNHDA, CDR2 SQIVND (reference sequence). The CDR3 sequence is 15 residues long. V gave up 5 bases and J gave up 4 bases, with 15 bases separating them. The CDR3 nucleotides read TGTGCCAGTAGTGTCTTGCGGGGAGAGTACAATGAGCAGTTCTTC. Its protein product is CASSVLRGEYNEQFF. Combining the CDR3 with reference TRBV19 and TRBJ2-1 gives the whole variable domain DGGITQSPKYLFRKEGQNVTLSCEQNLNHDAMYWYRQDPGQGLRLIYYSQIVNDFQKGDIAEGYSVSREKKESFPLTVTSAQKNPTAFYLCASSVLRGEYNEQFFGPGTRLTVL.

There are a few counts of this clone. The V and J genes are TRBV6-5 and TRBJ1-5; D remains ambiguous. From germline, CDR1 is MNHEY and CDR2 SVGAGI. V was trimmed by 10 bases and J by 4 bases, leaving 8 bases between them. The CDR3 is 11 residues long. In DNA form, the CDR3 reads TGTGCCACGGGAAGGAATCAGCCCCAGCATTTT. This sequence encodes CATGRNQPQHF.

This chain connects TRBV18 to TRBJ2-4; 9 bases are a match to TRBD1. V was pared by 2 bases and J by 8 bases, with 4 bases of the junction left unmatched. Per germline, CDR1 KGHSH and CDR2 LQKENI. CDR3 length: 14 residues. The CDR3 sequence: CASSPRTGEDIQYF. For the CDR3, the DNA is TGTGCCAGCTCACCAAGGACAGGGGAGGACATTCAGTACTTC.

This clone appeared a few times. The chain has TRBV5-1 and TRBJ2-1, with D perhaps TRBD2 (6 bases). Per germline, CDR1 SGHRS and CDR2 YFSETQ. Trimming took off 3 bases at V and 8 bases at J, with 15 bases between the two ends. The CDR3 contains 14 residues. The CDR3 loop is CASSSEHGGDEQFF. The CDR3, as DNA: TGCGCCAGCAGCTCCGAACATGGCGGGGATGAGCAGTTCTTC.

The sample holds a few counts of this clone. This chain uses TRBV25-1 with TRBJ2-1; 10 bases map to TRBD2. V gave up 6 bases and J gave up 7 bases; unmatched junction bases: 6. This CDR3 contains 14 residues. Germline values: CDR1 MGHDK, CDR2 SYGVNS. CDR3 in amino acids: CASRTSGLGNEQFF. The CDR3 region has the DNA TGTGCCAGCAGGACTAGCGGGCTGGGGAATGAGCAGTTCTTC.

This clone was detected a few times. This sequence joins TRBV28 and TRBJ2-5; the D gene is possibly TRBD2 (6 bases). Gene TRBJ2-7 matches the end of the DNA better, so the J call may be wrong. The CDR3 contains 18 residues. The germline CDR1 and CDR2 sequences are MDHEN and SYDVKM. The CDR3 loop is CASSLYVIGGAVSYEQYF. In nucleotides, the CDR3 is TGTGCCAGCAGTTTATATGTCATAGGAGGGGCAGTCTCCTACGAGCAGTACTTC.

This clone has only a few counts. J is TRBJ2-6 and V is TRBV4-1; TRBD2 matches at 8 bases. With V trimmed by 1 base and J by 0 bases, 2 bases remained unmatched. Germline lookup yields CDR1 MGHRA and CDR2 YSYEKL. This CDR3 comprises 17 residues. The CDR3 bases are TGCGCCAGCAGCCAAGCACTAGCGGACTCTGGGGCCAACGTCCTGACTTTC. Amino acid sequence: CASSQALADSGANVLTF.

The rearrangement joins TRBV19 to TRBJ1-4; 7 nucleotides match TRBD1. The germline gives CDR1 LNHDA, CDR2 SQIVND (reference sequence). After removal of 6 bases from V and 5 bases from J, the junction contained 9 bases not matched to a gene. The length of the CDR3 is 15 residues. The CDR3: CASRYGQATNEKLFF. The CDR3 DNA reads TGTGCCAGTAGGTATGGACAGGCGACCAATGAAAAACTGTTTTTT.

The gene calls are TRBV30 and TRBJ1-1; D may be TRBD1 (6 bases). V lost 0 bases, J lost 8 bases, and 22 bases lay in between. The CDR3 sequence is 16 residues long. Germline V lookup: CDR1 GTSNPN, CDR2 SVGIG (reference sequence). DNA of the CDR3: TGTGCCTGGAGTGTACCCTCACAGGGCCCCCACATGGAAGCTTTCTTT. Protein product: CAWSVPSQGPHMEAFF. Together with reference TRBV30 and TRBJ1-1, the CDR3 gives the full variable domain: SQTIHQWPATLVQPVGSPLSLECTVEGTSNPNLYWYRQAAGRGLQLLFYSVGIGQISSEVPQNLSASRPQDRQFILSSKKLLLSDSGFYLCAWSVPSQGPHMEAFFGQGTRLTVV.

This clone was picked up many times. CDR3 amino acids: CASSLNAEGGYTF. The CDR3 DNA is TGCGCCAGCAGCTTGAACGCGGAGGGTGGCTACACCTTC. This chain links TRBV5-1 with TRBJ1-2; D not resolved. This CDR3 has 13 residues. Trimming took off 1 base at V and 7 bases at J, with 11 bases between the two ends. From germline, CDR1 is SGHRS and CDR2 YFSETQ.

A few counts support this clone. At one boundary the junction diverges from the germline segment, which might be a read error. This rearrangement joins TRBV4-1 to TRBJ1-2, with D tentatively TRBD1 (6 bases). CDR1 is MGHRA, CDR2 YSYEKL, per germline. The CDR3 runs to 16 residues. This CDR3 reads CASSSSWAGVGYGYNF. The CDR3 nucleotides are TGCGCCAGCAGCTCAAGTTGGGCAGGGGTAGGCTATGGCTACAACTTC.

V usage is TRBV7-8 and J usage is TRBJ2-1, with D maybe TRBD2 (6 bases). CDR3 length: 15 amino acids. The germline V gene has CDR1 SGHVS and CDR2 FQNEAQ. The V gene lost 1 base and the J gene lost 6 bases, with 13 bases spanning the gap. CDR3 residues: CASSLGGGAGNEQFF. As DNA, the CDR3 is TGTGCCAGCAGCTTAGGTGGGGGAGCGGGCAATGAGCAGTTCTTC.

The CDR3 loop is CASRAQTGGTEAFF. CDR3 nucleotides: TGTGCCAGCAGAGCGCAGACAGGGGGCACTGAAGCTTTCTTT. This rearrangement joins TRBV2 to TRBJ1-1; 9 nucleotides align to TRBD1. In germline, CDR1 is SNHLY, CDR2 FYNNEI. V shed 6 bases and J 4 bases; nucleotides not matched to a gene: 6. CDR3 length: 14 residues.

This clone has a handful of counts. The V call is TRBV6-5, the J call TRBJ2-3; 11 bases agree with TRBD2. The germline V gene has CDR1 MNHEY and CDR2 SVGAGI. V was pared by 4 bases and J by 0 bases, with 3 bases of the junction left unmatched. CDR3 size: 16 residues. The CDR3 reads CASSSSGGSSTDTQYF. The CDR3 coding sequence is TGTGCCAGCAGTTCTAGCGGGGGGTCTAGCACAGATACGCAGTATTTT.

The V call is TRBV5-4, the J call TRBJ2-3; 8 positions agree with TRBD2. Germline-derived CDR1 and CDR2 are SGHNT and YYREEE (reference sequence). CDR3 length: 13 residues. The J segment lost 4 bases and the V segment lost 5 bases, leaving 3 bases of the junction unmatched. DNA of the CDR3: TGTGCCAGCAGAGGGCGGGAGGCAGATACGCAGTATTTT. This encodes CASRGREADTQYF.